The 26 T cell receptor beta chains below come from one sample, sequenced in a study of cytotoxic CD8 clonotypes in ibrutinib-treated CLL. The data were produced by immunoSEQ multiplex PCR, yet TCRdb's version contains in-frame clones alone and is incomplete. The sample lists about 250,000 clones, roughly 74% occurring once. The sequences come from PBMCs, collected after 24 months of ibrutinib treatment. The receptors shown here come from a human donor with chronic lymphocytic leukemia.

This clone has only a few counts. The CDR3 sequence: CASRKTGTPSYEQYF. CDR3 sequence (DNA): TGTGCCAGCAGAAAGACCGGGACTCCGTCCTACGAGCAGTACTTC. This chain links TRBV6-5 with TRBJ2-7, with D maybe TRBD2 (6 bases). The germline V gene encodes CDR1 MNHEY and CDR2 SVGAGI. The V and J ends lost 6 bases and 1 base respectively, with 16 bases between them. CDR3 length equals 15 residues.

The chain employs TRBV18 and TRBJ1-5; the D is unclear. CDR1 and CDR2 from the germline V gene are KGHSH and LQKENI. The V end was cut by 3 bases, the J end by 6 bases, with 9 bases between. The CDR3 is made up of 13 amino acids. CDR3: CASSPQRSQPQHF. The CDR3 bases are TGTGCCAGCTCACCTCAAAGGAGTCAGCCCCAGCATTTT.

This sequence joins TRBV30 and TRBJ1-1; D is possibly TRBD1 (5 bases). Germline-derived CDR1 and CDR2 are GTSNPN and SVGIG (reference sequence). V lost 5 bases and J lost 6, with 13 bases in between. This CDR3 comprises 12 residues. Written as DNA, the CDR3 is TGTGCCTGGGATAGGGGCCACGCTGAAGCTTTCTTT. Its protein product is CAWDRGHAEAFF.

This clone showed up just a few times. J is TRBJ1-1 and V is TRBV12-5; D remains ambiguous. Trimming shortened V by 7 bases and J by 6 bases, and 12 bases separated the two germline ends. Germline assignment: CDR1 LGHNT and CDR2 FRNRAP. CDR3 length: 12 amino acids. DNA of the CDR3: TGTGCTAGTGCGCGCGACACTCCTGAAGCTTTCTTT. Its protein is CASARDTPEAFF.

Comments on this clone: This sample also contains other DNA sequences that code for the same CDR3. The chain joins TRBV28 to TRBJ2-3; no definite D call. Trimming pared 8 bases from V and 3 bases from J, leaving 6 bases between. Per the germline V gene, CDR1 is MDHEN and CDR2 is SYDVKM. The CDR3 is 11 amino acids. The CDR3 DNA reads TGTGCCAGCTCAACTACAGATACGCAGTATTTT. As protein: CASSTTDTQYF.

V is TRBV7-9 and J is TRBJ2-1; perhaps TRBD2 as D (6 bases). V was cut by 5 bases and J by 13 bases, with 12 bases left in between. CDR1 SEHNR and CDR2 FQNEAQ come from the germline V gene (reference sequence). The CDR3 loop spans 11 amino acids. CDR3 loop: CASSARLVQFF. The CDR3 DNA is TGTGCCAGCAGCGCCCGACTAGTCCAGTTCTTC.

CDR3 sequence reads: CASRTGVTGPQHF. The CDR3 DNA reads as TGTGCCAGCCGGACAGGGGTAACGGGGCCCCAGCATTTT. The chain combines TRBV27 with TRBJ1-5; TRBD1 agrees at 9 bases. The germline gives CDR1 MNHEY, CDR2 SMNVEV (reference sequence). The junction had 8 bases not matched to a gene; V was cut back by 8 bases and J by 9 bases. CDR3 size: 13 residues.

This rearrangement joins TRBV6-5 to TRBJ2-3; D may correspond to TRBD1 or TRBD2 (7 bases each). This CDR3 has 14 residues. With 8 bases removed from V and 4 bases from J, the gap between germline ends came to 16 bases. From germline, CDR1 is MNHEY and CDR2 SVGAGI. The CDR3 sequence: CASRGGGSADTQYF. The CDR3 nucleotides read TGTGCCAGCCGAGGGGGCGGGAGCGCAGATACGCAGTATTTT.

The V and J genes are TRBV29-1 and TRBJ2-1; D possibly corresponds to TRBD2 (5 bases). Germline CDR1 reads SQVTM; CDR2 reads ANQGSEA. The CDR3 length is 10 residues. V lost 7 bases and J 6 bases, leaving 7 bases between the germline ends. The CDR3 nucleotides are TGCAGCGCGGGGTCCAATGAGCAGTTCTTC. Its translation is CSAGSNEQFF.

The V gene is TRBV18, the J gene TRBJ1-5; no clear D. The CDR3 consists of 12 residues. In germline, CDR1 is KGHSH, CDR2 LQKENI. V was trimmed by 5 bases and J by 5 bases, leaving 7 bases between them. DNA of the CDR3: TGTGCCAGCTCAGTTTTGGATCAGCCCCAGCATTTT. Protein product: CASSVLDQPQHF. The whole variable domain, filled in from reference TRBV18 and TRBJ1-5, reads NAGVMQNPRHLVRRRGQEARLRCSPMKGHSHVYWYRQLPEEGLKFMVYLQKENIIDESGMPKERFSAEFPKEGPSILRIQQVVRGDSAAYFCASSVLDQPQHFGDGTRLSIL.

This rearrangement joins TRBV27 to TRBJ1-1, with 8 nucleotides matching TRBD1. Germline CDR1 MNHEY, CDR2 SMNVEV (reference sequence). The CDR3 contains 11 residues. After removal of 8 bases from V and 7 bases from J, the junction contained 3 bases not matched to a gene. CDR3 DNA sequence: TGTGCCAGCGAGGGGACAGGTGAAGCTTTCTTT. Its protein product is CASEGTGEAFF.

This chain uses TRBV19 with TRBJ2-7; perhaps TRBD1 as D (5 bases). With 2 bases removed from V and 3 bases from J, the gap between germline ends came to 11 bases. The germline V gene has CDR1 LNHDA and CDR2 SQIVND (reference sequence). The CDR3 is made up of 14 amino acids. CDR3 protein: CASSIQGYDYEQYF. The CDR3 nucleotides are TGTGCCAGTAGTATACAGGGTTACGACTACGAGCAGTACTTC.

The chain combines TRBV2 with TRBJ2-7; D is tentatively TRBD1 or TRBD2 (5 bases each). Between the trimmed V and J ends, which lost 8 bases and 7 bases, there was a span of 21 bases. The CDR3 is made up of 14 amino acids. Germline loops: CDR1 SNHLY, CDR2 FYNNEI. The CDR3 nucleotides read TGTGCCAGCGAGGGGACGGACTCGTTTCAGGAGCAGTACTTC. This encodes CASEGTDSFQEQYF.

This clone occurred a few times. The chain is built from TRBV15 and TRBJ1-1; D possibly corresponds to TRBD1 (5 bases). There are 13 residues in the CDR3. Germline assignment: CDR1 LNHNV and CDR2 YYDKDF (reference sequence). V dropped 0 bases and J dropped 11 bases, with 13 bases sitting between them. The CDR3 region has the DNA TGTGCCACCAGCAGAGAACAGTTGCGGGGGGCTTTCTTT. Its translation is CATSREQLRGAFF.

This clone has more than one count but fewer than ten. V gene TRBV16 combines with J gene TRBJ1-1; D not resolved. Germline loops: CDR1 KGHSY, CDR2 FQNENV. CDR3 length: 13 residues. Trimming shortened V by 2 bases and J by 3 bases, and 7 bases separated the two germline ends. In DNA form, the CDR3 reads TGTGCCAGCAGCCAACTACTTTACACTGAAGCTTTCTTT. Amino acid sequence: CASSQLLYTEAFF.

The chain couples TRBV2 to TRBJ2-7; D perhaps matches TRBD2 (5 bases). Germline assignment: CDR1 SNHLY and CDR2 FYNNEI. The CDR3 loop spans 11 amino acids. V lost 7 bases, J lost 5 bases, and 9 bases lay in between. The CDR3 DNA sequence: TGTGCCAGCACCCCGGGGAACGAGCAGTACTTC. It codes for CASTPGNEQYF. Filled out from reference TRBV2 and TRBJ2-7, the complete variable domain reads EPEVTQTPSHQVTQMGQEVILRCVPISNHLYFYWYRQILGQKVEFLVSFYNNEISEKSEIFDDQFSVERPDGSNFTLKIRSTKLEDSAMYFCASTPGNEQYFGPGTRLTVT.

This chain's CDR3 is CASRTGAARDEQYF. CDR3 DNA: TGCGCCAGCAGGACAGGGGCGGCCCGGGACGAGCAGTACTTC. V is TRBV5-1 and J is TRBJ2-7; 8 nucleotides match TRBD1. The CDR3 is 14 amino acids. CDR1 and CDR2 from the germline V gene are SGHRS and YFSETQ. V dropped 5 bases and J dropped 5; count of bases not matched to a gene: 9.

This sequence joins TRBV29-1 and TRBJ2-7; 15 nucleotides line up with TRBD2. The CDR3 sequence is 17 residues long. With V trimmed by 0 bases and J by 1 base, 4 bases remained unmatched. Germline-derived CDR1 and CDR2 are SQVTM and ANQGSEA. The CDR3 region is CSVEDGLAGGPSYEQYF. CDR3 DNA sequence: TGCAGCGTTGAAGATGGACTAGCGGGAGGGCCGTCCTACGAGCAGTACTTC.

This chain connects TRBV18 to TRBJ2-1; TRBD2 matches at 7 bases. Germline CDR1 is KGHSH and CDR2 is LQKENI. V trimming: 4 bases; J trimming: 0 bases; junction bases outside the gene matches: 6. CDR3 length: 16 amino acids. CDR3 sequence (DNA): TGTGCCAGCTCACAACAAGCGGGGAGCTCCTACAATGAGCAGTTCTTC. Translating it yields CASSQQAGSSYNEQFF.

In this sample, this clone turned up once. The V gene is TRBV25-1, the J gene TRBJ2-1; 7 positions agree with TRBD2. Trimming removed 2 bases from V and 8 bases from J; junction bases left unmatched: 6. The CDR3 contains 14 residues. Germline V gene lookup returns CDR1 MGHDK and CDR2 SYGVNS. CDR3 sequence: CASSEPGLWDEQFF. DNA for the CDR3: TGTGCCAGCAGTGAACCGGGACTATGGGATGAGCAGTTCTTC.

This CDR3 reads CASRPSGGTGELFF. CDR3 coding DNA: TGTGCCAGCAGGCCCTCGGGGGGGACCGGGGAGCTGTTTTTT. This chain joins TRBV27 and TRBJ2-2, with 8 nucleotides matching TRBD2. The J segment lost 5 bases and the V segment lost 6 bases, leaving 5 bases of the junction unmatched. The germline V gene has CDR1 MNHEY and CDR2 SMNVEV (reference sequence). This CDR3 has 14 amino acids.

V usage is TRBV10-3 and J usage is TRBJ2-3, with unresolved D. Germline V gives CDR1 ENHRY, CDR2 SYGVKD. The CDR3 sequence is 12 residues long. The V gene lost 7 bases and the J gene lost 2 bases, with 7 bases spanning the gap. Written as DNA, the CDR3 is TGTGCCATCAATTCAGACACAGATACGCAGTATTTT. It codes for CAINSDTDTQYF.

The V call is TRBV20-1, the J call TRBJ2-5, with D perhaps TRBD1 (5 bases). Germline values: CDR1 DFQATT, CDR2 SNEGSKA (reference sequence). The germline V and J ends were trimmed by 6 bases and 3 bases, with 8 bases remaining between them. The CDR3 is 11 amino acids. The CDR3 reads CSAGLEETQYF. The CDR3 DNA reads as TGCAGTGCGGGGCTGGAAGAGACCCAGTACTTC.

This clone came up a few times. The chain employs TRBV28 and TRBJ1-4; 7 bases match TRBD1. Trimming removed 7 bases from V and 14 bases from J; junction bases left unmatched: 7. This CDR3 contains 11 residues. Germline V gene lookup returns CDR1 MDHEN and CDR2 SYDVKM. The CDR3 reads CASTPGTVLFF. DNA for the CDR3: TGTGCCAGCACCCCGGGGACAGTCCTGTTTTTT.

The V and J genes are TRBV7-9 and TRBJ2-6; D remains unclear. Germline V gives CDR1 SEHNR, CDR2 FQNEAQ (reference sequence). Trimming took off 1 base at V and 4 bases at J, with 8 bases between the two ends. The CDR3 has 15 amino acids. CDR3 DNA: TGTGCCAGCAGCTTAGGGGGATACGGGGCCAACGTCCTGACTTTC. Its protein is CASSLGGYGANVLTF.

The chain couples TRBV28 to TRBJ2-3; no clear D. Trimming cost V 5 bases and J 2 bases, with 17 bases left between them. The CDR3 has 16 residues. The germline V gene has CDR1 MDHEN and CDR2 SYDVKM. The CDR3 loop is CASSPPHAVDTDTQYF. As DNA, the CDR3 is TGTGCCAGCAGTCCCCCCCACGCCGTGGACACAGATACGCAGTATTTT.